This TCR beta chain was identified in a study of metastatic and nonmetastatic thyroid tumors. Every patient was untreated before thyroid surgery. TCRdb reanalyzed the PCR reads via MiXCR. The table includes 13,000 or so clones, over 20% detected once. The table lists this clone with many counts. V lost 8 bases to trimming and J lost 2 bases; unmatched junction nucleotides: 6. CDR1 ENHRY and CDR2 SYGVKD come from the germline V gene. This CDR3 has 14 amino acids. Sample: adjacent normal tissue. This receptor was obtained from a female donor with papillary thyroid cancer or a benign thyroid nodule (not recorded which). Some clones in this sample may be carry-over from other donors' samples. This chain uses TRBV10-3 with TRBJ2-3, with 8 positions matching TRBD2. The CDR3 DNA follows: TGTGCCATCTTTAGCGGGACCTTCACAGATACGCAGTATTTT. It encodes CAIFSGTFTDTQYF.